The clone carrying this T cell receptor beta chain has ten or more counts. A junction end diverges from the germline sequence, so it may reflect a read error. The sample comes from a study of T-cell reconstitution after alpha-beta-depleted transplantation in children. The germline gives CDR1 SGHRS, CDR2 YFSETQ. There are 12 residues in the CDR3. Unique molecular identifiers featured in how the TCRbeta library was prepared. TCRdb fed the PCR reads into MiXCR, producing one record per CDR3 protein. Of 200,000 to 300,000 distinct CDR3 sequences in the sample, 12% were seen once. The TCR was taken from a human donor who donated a stem cell graft to a child with acute lymphoblastic leukemia. The genes are TRBV5-1 and TRBJ2-3; D is ambiguous. The specimen was PBMCs from the stem cell graft donor, collected from the stem cell graft. The CDR3 protein is CASSPPTDTQYF. CDR3 nucleotide sequence: TGTGCCAGCTCACCACCGACAGATACGCAGTATTTT.